This T cell receptor beta chain appears in the sequencing data of a study of neurological immune-mediated disorders. Regarding the study as a whole: HTLV-1-associated myelopathy had the most TCR clonal expansion, and multiple sclerosis had the least, less than healthy controls.

There are a few counts of this clonotype. Its cognate antigen is unknown. One end of the junction varies from germline; a read error may be responsible. 5'RACE generated cDNA with 10-nucleotide random UMIs. TCRdb re-analysed the 5' RACE reads in MiXCR, keeping a single row per CDR3 protein. The table lists tens of thousands of distinct CDR3 sequences, 4% to 6% of them singletons. This CDR3 is built from 10 residues. Germline CDR1 is DFQATT and CDR2 is SNEGSKA (reference sequence). This clonotype was sampled from a man aged 18 to 30 with multiple sclerosis. The chain links TRBV20-1 to TRBJ1-5; no reliable D call. The sequencing input was PBMCs. This CDR3 reads CSARGQPQNF. CDR3 DNA: TGCAGTGCCCGCGGGCAGCCCCAGAATTTT.